A single sample gave rise to the 17 T cell receptor beta chains below, sequenced in a study of T cell changes during pregnancy in multiple sclerosis. Generated by immunoSEQ multiplex PCR, the TCRdb table keeps only in-frame clones and is missing some. The data contain 45,000 to 55,000 clones, 85% to 95% of them singletons. The material was peripheral blood, obtained in the third trimester of pregnancy. The source of these receptors is a female donor with multiple sclerosis, enrolled in a pregnancy study.

This chain connects TRBV19 to TRBJ2-5; TRBD2 is a possible D gene (6 bases). V lost 5 bases, J lost 5 bases, and 12 bases lay in between. The CDR3 has 13 amino acids. The V gene's germline CDR1 is LNHDA and CDR2 SQIVND (reference sequence). The CDR3 region is CASSDRRGETQYF. The CDR3 DNA follows: TGTGCCAGTAGTGACAGACGGGGGGAGACCCAGTACTTC. Based on the CDR3 plus reference TRBV19 and TRBJ2-5, the full variable domain is DGGITQSPKYLFRKEGQNVTLSCEQNLNHDAMYWYRQDPGQGLRLIYYSQIVNDFQKGDIAEGYSVSREKKESFPLTVTSAQKNPTAFYLCASSDRRGETQYFGPGTRLLVL.

The DNA of the CDR3 is TGTGCCAGTAGTCCCGAAGAAGGACTAGCGGGTCCAGATACGCAGTATTTT. This encodes CASSPEEGLAGPDTQYF. The chain carries TRBV19 and TRBJ2-3, with 11 bases fitting TRBD2. CDR1 LNHDA and CDR2 SQIVND come from the germline V gene (reference sequence). The CDR3 has 17 amino acids. V shed 5 bases and J 4 bases; nucleotides not matched to a gene: 11.

The V and J genes are TRBV7-3 and TRBJ2-1; 7 bases fit TRBD1. This CDR3 spans 14 amino acids. J lost 5 bases, V lost 3 bases, and 4 bases had no gene match. Germline lookup yields CDR1 SGHTA and CDR2 FQGTGA. CDR3 amino acids: CASSFEGANNEQFF. The CDR3 nucleotides read TGTGCCAGCAGCTTCGAGGGGGCGAACAATGAGCAGTTCTTC.

The gene calls are TRBV12-5 and TRBJ1-1, with TRBD1 matching 9 bases. Germline V gene sequence: CDR1 LGHNT, CDR2 FRNRAP. The CDR3 extends over 14 amino acids. The V segment lost 7 bases and the J segment 7 bases; nucleotides outside the gene matches: 10. CDR3 region: CASELTGGYSEAFF. The CDR3 DNA sequence: TGTGCTAGTGAACTAACAGGGGGCTATAGTGAAGCTTTCTTT.

The V call is TRBV5-4, the J call TRBJ2-1, with D unclear. The CDR3 contains 15 residues. Trimming stripped 4 bases from V and 7 bases from J, with 18 bases between. Per the germline V gene, CDR1 is SGHNT and CDR2 is YYREEE (reference sequence). CDR3 nucleotide sequence: TGTGCCAGCAGCCCTGGGCAAGGATATCAGAATGAGCAGTTCTTC. Protein sequence: CASSPGQGYQNEQFF.

V is TRBV28 and J is TRBJ2-2; TRBD1 matches 9 bases. J gave up 3 bases and V 8 bases, and 10 bases lay outside the gene matches. CDR3 size: 16 residues. Germline V gene data show CDR1 as MDHEN and CDR2 as SYDVKM. The CDR3 bases are TGTGCCAGCCACTACACAGGGGGCTTTCACACCGGGGAGCTGTTTTTT. The encoded protein is CASHYTGGFHTGELFF. The full variable domain, its missing parts supplied by reference TRBV28 and TRBJ2-2, is DVKVTQSSRYLVKRTGEKVFLECVQDMDHENMFWYRQDPGLGLRLIYFSYDVKMKEKGDIPEGYSVSREKKERFSLILESASTNQTSMYLCASHYTGGFHTGELFFGEGSRLTVL.

The rearrangement uses TRBV11-3 and TRBJ2-1, with 11 bases matching TRBD1. The CDR3 runs to 14 residues. Germline V gene sequence: CDR1 SGHNT, CDR2 YENEEA. V shed 5 bases, J shed 7 bases, and the junction held 4 bases outside the gene matches. The CDR3 sequence: CASSTRDRGNEQFF. DNA of the CDR3: TGTGCCAGCAGCACCCGGGACAGGGGGAATGAGCAGTTCTTC.

The chain combines TRBV28 with TRBJ2-7; 8 bases fit TRBD2. After removal of 4 bases from V and 5 bases from J, the junction contained 10 bases not matched to a gene. The CDR3 totals 15 residues. CDR1 is MDHEN, CDR2 SYDVKM, per germline. The DNA for the CDR3 is TGTGCCAGCAGTTCCCCCCCGGGGGGGGTGAACGAGCAGTACTTC. Its protein is CASSSPPGGVNEQYF.

The chain couples TRBV29-1 to TRBJ2-5; possible D gene TRBD1, 6 bases. CDR1 SQVTM and CDR2 ANQGSEA come from the germline V gene. The CDR3 length is 12 residues. The V and J ends lost 6 bases and 4 bases respectively, with 12 bases between them. The DNA for the CDR3 is TGCAGCGTCAGGGGCCAGAGAGAGACCCAGTACTTC. Protein product: CSVRGQRETQYF.

The rearrangement joins TRBV9 to TRBJ2-3; TRBD2 matches 8 bases. Germline CDR1 reads SGDLS; CDR2 reads YYNGEE. The CDR3 has 15 residues. Germline trimming cut 3 bases from V and 3 bases from J; bases unmatched to any gene: 6. The CDR3 loop is CASSASGSKTDTQYF. The CDR3 coding sequence is TGTGCCAGCAGCGCGAGCGGGAGTAAGACAGATACGCAGTATTTT.

V gene TRBV7-2 combines with J gene TRBJ2-7, with D perhaps TRBD2 (5 bases). The CDR3 length is 16 residues. Trimming took off 5 bases at V and 4 bases at J, with 21 bases between the two ends. Germline CDR1 SGHTA, CDR2 FQGNSA. CDR3 in amino acids: CASSKRTGLYLYEQYF. In DNA, the CDR3 is TGTGCCAGCAGCAAGAGGACGGGGTTGTACCTTTACGAGCAGTACTTC.

V gene TRBV15 combines with J gene TRBJ1-4; TRBD1 agrees at 8 bases. CDR3 size: 14 residues. Losses at the gene ends were 5 bases for V and 8 bases for J; bases not matched to a gene: 7. Germline values: CDR1 LNHNV, CDR2 YYDKDF (reference sequence). CDR3 protein: CATSGQGIGEKLFF. The CDR3, as DNA: TGTGCCACCAGCGGACAGGGTATAGGGGAAAAACTGTTTTTT. Filled out from reference TRBV15 and TRBJ1-4, the complete variable domain reads DAMVIQNPRYQVTQFGKPVTLSCSQTLNHNVMYWYQQKSSQAPKLLFHYYDKDFNNEADTPDNFQSRRPNTSFCFLDIRSPGLGDTAMYLCATSGQGIGEKLFFGSGTQLSVL.

This chain joins TRBV6-4 and TRBJ2-3; TRBD2 matches at 8 bases. The CDR3 covers 14 residues. The junction had 3 bases not matched to a gene; V was cut back by 6 bases and J by 1 base. Germline CDR1 is MRHNA and CDR2 is SNTAGT. Here the CDR3 reads CASSPAGGTDTQYF. The CDR3 coding sequence is TGTGCCAGCAGCCCAGCGGGAGGCACAGATACGCAGTATTTT.

This chain uses TRBV11-2 with TRBJ2-7; 10 nucleotides match TRBD1. The CDR3 is 13 residues long. Trimming removed 5 bases from V and 4 bases from J; junction bases left unmatched: 2. The V gene's germline CDR1 is SGHAT and CDR2 FQNNGV. Here the CDR3 reads CASSGDRGYEQYF. CDR3 bases: TGTGCCAGCAGCGGGGACAGGGGATACGAGCAGTACTTC.

This clone came up once. The V gene is TRBV4-2, the J gene TRBJ2-1; perhaps TRBD2 as D (6 bases). CDR3 size: 16 residues. V was shortened by 0 bases and J by 4 bases, with 13 bases between the two germline ends. Per the germline V gene, CDR1 is LGHNA and CDR2 is YNFKEQ. The CDR3 region has the DNA TGTGCCAGCAGCCAAGATGGGGACTTACCTTACAATGAGCAGTTCTTC. Amino acids: CASSQDGDLPYNEQFF.

The CDR3 sequence is CASSQLETGRSFF. CDR3 bases: TGTGCCAGCAGCCAGCTGGAGACAGGGAGGTCGTTCTTC. This rearrangement joins TRBV7-8 to TRBJ2-1; tentative D call: TRBD1 (7 bases). The CDR3 runs 13 residues. Trimming stripped 5 bases from V and 15 bases from J, with 20 bases between. Germline CDR1 reads SGHVS; CDR2 reads FQNEAQ.

V is TRBV6-1 and J is TRBJ2-1; 13 positions agree with TRBD2. Germline loops: CDR1 MNHNS, CDR2 SASEGT. The junction had 6 bases not matched to a gene; V was cut back by 6 bases and J by 7 bases. This CDR3 comprises 15 residues. This CDR3 reads CASSLTLAGGNEQFF. The CDR3 bases are TGTGCCAGCAGCCTCACACTAGCGGGAGGGAATGAGCAGTTCTTC.